The 14 T cell receptor beta chains reported below all come from one sample, sequenced in a study of cytomegalovirus exposure and HLA in healthy donors. This PCR relied on a set of 60 Vbeta primers and 13 Jbeta primers. Using immunoSEQ multiplex PCR, the repertoire was profiled, and TCRdb retains in-frame clones only, with some absent. The table lists some 140,000 clones, roughly 78% of them singletons, with about 4.4% in the top ten. Material: PBMCs. Receptors originate from a man aged 30 to 39 in good health.

This clone was picked up a small number of times. This chain joins TRBV7-8 and TRBJ1-5; D not certain. This CDR3 has 16 amino acids. V lost 5 bases and J lost 0, with 14 bases in between. Germline CDR1 SGHVS, CDR2 FQNEAQ. In DNA form, the CDR3 reads TGTGCCAGCAGCATCCGGGCCCGGGGTAGCAATCAGCCCCAGCATTTT. Its translation: CASSIRARGSNQPQHF. Looking up the rest from reference TRBV7-8 and TRBJ1-5 gives the full variable domain: GAGVSQSPRYKVAKRGQDVALRCDPISGHVSLFWYQQALGQGPEFLTYFQNEAQLDKSGLPSDRFFAERPEGSVSTLKIQRTQQEDSAVYLCASSIRARGSNQPQHFGDGTRLSIL.

The chain links TRBV18 to TRBJ2-1; TRBD2 matches 7 bases. The CDR3 consists of 16 residues. Germline V gives CDR1 KGHSH, CDR2 LQKENI. The V segment lost 3 bases and the J segment 7 bases; nucleotides outside the gene matches: 12. DNA of the CDR3: TGTGCCAGCTCACCTCGGTCGGGGGAGGGCCCGAATGAGCAGTTCTTC. As protein: CASSPRSGEGPNEQFF. The entire variable domain, with the rest obtained from reference TRBV18 and TRBJ2-1, is as follows: NAGVMQNPRHLVRRRGQEARLRCSPMKGHSHVYWYRQLPEEGLKFMVYLQKENIIDESGMPKERFSAEFPKEGPSILRIQQVVRGDSAAYFCASSPRSGEGPNEQFFGPGTRLTVL.

This sequence joins TRBV7-3 and TRBJ2-7, with 8 bases matching TRBD2. The CDR3 loop spans 13 amino acids. The ends lost 5 bases at V and 5 bases at J; junction bases unmatched: 5. The germline CDR1 and CDR2 sequences are SGHTA and FQGTGA. CDR3 residues: CASSPSGGHEQYF. The DNA of the CDR3 is TGTGCCAGCAGCCCCAGCGGGGGCCACGAGCAGTACTTC.

This rearrangement joins TRBV5-4 to TRBJ1-1; 8 positions match TRBD1. This CDR3 comprises 14 residues. V shed 4 bases, J shed 1 base, and the junction held 3 bases outside the gene matches. Germline loops: CDR1 SGHNT, CDR2 YYREEE (reference sequence). The CDR3 region has the DNA TGTGCCAGCAGCGGACAGGGAGGGAACACTGAAGCTTTCTTT. Translation: CASSGQGGNTEAFF.

The V gene is TRBV11-3, the J gene TRBJ2-7; 7 bases are shared with TRBD1. Germline values: CDR1 SGHNT, CDR2 YENEEA. V lost 5 bases to trimming and J lost 4 bases; unmatched junction nucleotides: 8. CDR3 length equals 14 residues. This CDR3 reads CASSVRDRIYEQYF. The CDR3 region has the DNA TGTGCCAGCAGCGTCCGGGACAGAATATACGAGCAGTACTTC.

The chain joins TRBV6-5 to TRBJ2-5; 7 positions match TRBD2. The CDR3 sequence is 14 residues long. V was clipped by 0 bases and J by 4 bases; unmatched bases: 2. The germline CDR1 and CDR2 sequences are MNHEY and SVGAGI. CDR3: CASSYSGGAETQYF. CDR3 sequence (DNA): TGTGCCAGCAGTTACTCGGGAGGGGCAGAGACCCAGTACTTC.

The chain is built from TRBV30 and TRBJ1-4; 9 nucleotides align to TRBD1. This CDR3 has 14 amino acids. Trimming at V came to 1 base and at J to 8 bases, leaving 5 bases not matched to a gene. Germline V CDR1 and CDR2: GTSNPN, SVGIG (reference sequence). In DNA, the CDR3 is TGTGCCTGGAGTGCCGGACAGGGGCGGGAAAAACTGTTTTTT. This gives the protein CAWSAGQGREKLFF.

The chain recombines TRBV7-2 with TRBJ1-3; TRBD1 aligns across 8 bases. The CDR3 contains 15 residues. The V and J ends lost 5 bases and 4 bases, in that order; junction bases with no gene match: 7. The germline gives CDR1 SGHTA, CDR2 FQGNSA. The CDR3 spells CASSPWTGRGNTIYF. In DNA, the CDR3 is TGTGCCAGCAGCCCATGGACAGGGAGAGGAAACACCATATATTTT.

This clone was observed a few times. The chain uses TRBV6-1 and TRBJ1-2; D remains unclear. V was cut by 8 bases and J by 7 bases, with 17 bases left in between. The CDR3 has 13 amino acids. Germline loops: CDR1 MNHNS, CDR2 SASEGT. The CDR3 region has the DNA TGTGCCAGCGGGAGAGGCCAACGAGGTGGCTACACCTTC. This sequence encodes CASGRGQRGGYTF.

The rearrangement joins TRBV11-2 to TRBJ2-5, with a tentative D call TRBD1 (5 bases). V shed 6 bases and J shed 6 bases, with 14 bases lying between them. From germline, CDR1 is SGHAT and CDR2 FQNNGV. The CDR3 covers 13 residues. The DNA of the CDR3 is TGTGCCAGCAGTCCAACAGGTAGACAGACCCAGTACTTC. It is translated as CASSPTGRQTQYF.

The chain couples TRBV19 to TRBJ2-3; TRBD1 agrees at 10 bases. Trimming cost V 5 bases and J 6 bases; bases outside gene matches: 8. The germline V gene encodes CDR1 LNHDA and CDR2 SQIVND (reference sequence). There are 15 residues in the CDR3. The CDR3: CASSVWTGGWDTQYF. The DNA for the CDR3 is TGTGCCAGTAGTGTGTGGACAGGGGGTTGGGATACGCAGTATTTT. The variable domain in full, completed from reference TRBV19 and TRBJ2-3, reads DGGITQSPKYLFRKEGQNVTLSCEQNLNHDAMYWYRQDPGQGLRLIYYSQIVNDFQKGDIAEGYSVSREKKESFPLTVTSAQKNPTAFYLCASSVWTGGWDTQYFGPGTRLTVL.

This rearrangement joins TRBV7-9 to TRBJ2-3; D not certain. The CDR3 totals 13 residues. Germline lookup yields CDR1 SEHNR and CDR2 FQNEAQ (reference sequence). Trimming removed 4 bases from V and 1 base from J, with 6 bases in between. Here the CDR3 DNA reads TGTGCCAGCAGCTCGTTAGGCACAGATACGCAGTATTTT. Amino acid sequence: CASSSLGTDTQYF.

The chain recombines TRBV4-1 with TRBJ2-1; D remains ambiguous. Germline V gene data show CDR1 as MGHRA and CDR2 as YSYEKL. V dropped 1 base and J dropped 8 bases, with 12 bases sitting between them. The length of the CDR3 is 14 residues. CDR3 in amino acids: CASSQAEAGDEQFF. The CDR3 region has the DNA TGCGCCAGCAGCCAAGCTGAGGCCGGCGATGAGCAGTTCTTC.

V and J are TRBV14 and TRBJ2-3; D remains unclear. This CDR3 has 15 residues. CDR1 is SGHDN and CDR2 is FVKESK in the germline V gene. V lost 1 base, J lost 2 bases, and 10 bases lay in between. The CDR3 DNA sequence: TGTGCCAGCAGCCAAGTCTACTCGTTCACAGATACGCAGTATTTT. This translates into CASSQVYSFTDTQYF.